This T cell receptor beta chain was sequenced for a study of CD8 T cells in Susac syndrome. Germline V gene data show CDR1 as SQVTM and CDR2 as ANQGSEA. The CDR3 contains 20 residues. V lost 6 bases, J lost 4 bases, and 24 bases stayed unmatched. TCR beta from blood CD8+ and CD4+ T cells was sequenced. Relapsing-remitting disease, either stable or active, was present in the treatment-naive patients who were the multiple sclerosis controls. Bulk CD8+ and CD4+ cells came from magnetic negative isolation; CD8+ TEMRA by FACS. RNA was extracted with the RNeasy kit, and a quantity of about 0.5 to 1 ug was reverse transcribed using random hexamers. Amplification of TCR beta CDR3 spanned 54 Vbeta and 13 Jbeta via immunoSEQ multiplex PCR. TCRdb recomputed calls from the immunoSEQ multiplex PCR reads with MiXCR, one row per CDR3 protein. Of just over 300,000 distinct CDR3 sequences in the sample, around 90% were seen once.

Material for sequencing was CD4+ T cells from PBMCs. This chain links TRBV29-1 with TRBJ2-6; TRBD1 matches 7 bases. The source is a human donor with multiple sclerosis. CDR3 nucleotides: TGCAGCGTCTATCGTGCCCCAACCCAAGGGACAGAAGGGGGGGCCAACGTCCTGACTTTC. Its protein product is CSVYRAPTQGTEGGANVLTF. Full variable domain (rest looked up from reference TRBV29-1 and TRBJ2-6): SAVISQKPSRDICQRGTSLTIQCQVDSQVTMMFWYRQQPGQSLTLIATANQGSEATYESGFVIDKFPISRPNLTFSTLTVSNMSPEDSSIYLCSVYRAPTQGTEGGANVLTFGAGSRLTVL.